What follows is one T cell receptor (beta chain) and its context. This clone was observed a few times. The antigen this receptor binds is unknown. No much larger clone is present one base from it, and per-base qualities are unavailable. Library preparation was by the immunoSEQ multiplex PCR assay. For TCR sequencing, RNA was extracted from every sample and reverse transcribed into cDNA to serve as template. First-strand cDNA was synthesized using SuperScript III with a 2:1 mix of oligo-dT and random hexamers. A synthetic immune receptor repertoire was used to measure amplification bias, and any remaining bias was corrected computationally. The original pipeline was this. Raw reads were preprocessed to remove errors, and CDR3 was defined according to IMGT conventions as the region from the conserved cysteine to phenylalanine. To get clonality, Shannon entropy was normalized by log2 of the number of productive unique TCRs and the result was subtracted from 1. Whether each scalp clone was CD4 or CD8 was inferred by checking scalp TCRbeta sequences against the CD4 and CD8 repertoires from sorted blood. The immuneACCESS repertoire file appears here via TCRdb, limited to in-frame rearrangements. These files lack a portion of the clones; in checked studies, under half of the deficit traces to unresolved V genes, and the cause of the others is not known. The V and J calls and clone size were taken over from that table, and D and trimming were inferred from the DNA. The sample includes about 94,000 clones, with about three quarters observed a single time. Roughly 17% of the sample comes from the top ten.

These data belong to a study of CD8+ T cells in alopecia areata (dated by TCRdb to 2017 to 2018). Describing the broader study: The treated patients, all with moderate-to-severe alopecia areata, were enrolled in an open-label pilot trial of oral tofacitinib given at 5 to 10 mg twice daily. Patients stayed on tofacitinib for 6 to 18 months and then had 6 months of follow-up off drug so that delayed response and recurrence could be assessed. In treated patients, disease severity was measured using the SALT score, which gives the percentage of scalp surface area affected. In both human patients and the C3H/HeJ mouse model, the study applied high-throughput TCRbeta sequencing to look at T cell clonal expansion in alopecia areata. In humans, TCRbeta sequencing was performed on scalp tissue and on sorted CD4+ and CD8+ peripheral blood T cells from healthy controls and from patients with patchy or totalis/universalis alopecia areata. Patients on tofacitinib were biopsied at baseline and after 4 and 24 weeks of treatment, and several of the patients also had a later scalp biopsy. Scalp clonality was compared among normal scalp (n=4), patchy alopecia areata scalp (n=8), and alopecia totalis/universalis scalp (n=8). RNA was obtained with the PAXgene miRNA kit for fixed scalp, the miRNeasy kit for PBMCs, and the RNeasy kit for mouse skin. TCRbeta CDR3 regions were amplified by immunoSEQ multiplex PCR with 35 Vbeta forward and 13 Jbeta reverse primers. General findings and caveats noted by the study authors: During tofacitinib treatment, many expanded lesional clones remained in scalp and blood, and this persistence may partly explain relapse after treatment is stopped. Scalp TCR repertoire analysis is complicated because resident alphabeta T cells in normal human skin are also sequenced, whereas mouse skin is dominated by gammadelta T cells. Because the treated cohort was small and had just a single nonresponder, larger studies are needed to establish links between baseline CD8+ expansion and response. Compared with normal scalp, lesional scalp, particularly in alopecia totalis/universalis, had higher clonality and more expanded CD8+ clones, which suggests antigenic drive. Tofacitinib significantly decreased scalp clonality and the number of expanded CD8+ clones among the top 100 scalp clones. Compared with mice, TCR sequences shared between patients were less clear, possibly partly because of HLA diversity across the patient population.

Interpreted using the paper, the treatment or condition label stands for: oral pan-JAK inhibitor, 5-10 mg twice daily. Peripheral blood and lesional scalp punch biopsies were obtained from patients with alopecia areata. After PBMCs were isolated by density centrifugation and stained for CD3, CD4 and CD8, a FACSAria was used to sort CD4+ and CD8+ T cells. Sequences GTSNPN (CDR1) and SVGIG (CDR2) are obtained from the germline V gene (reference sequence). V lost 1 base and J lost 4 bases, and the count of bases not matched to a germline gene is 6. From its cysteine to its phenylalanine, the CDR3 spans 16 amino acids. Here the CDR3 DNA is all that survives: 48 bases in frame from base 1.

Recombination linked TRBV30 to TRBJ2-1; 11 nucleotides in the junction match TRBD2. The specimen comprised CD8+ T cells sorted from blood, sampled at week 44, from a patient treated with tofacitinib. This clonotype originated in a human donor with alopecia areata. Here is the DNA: TGTGCCTGGAGTGGGTCCGGGACTAGCGGTTACAATGAGCAGTTCTTC. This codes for CAWSGSGTSGYNEQFF.